The 25 T cell receptor beta chains presented below share a single source sample, sequenced in a study of shared clonotypes between healthy human individuals. Here immunoSEQ multiplex PCR was the method, and the copy in TCRdb shows in-frame clones only, minus some. The top ten hold about 0.13% of the sample, which has some 2 million clones, around 95% seen once. Sequencing input: naive CD4+ T cells sorted from blood. The subset was: CD45RA+ positively selected. The receptors originated from a man aged 18 to 29 in good health.

The chain has TRBV28 and TRBJ1-4, with a weak D call TRBD1 (5 bases). In germline, CDR1 is MDHEN, CDR2 SYDVKM. This CDR3 has 14 residues. V lost 7 bases, J lost 7 bases, and 16 bases lay in between. CDR3 region: CASTIGGKGEKLFF. DNA of the CDR3: TGTGCCAGCACCATTGGGGGGAAGGGTGAAAAACTGTTTTTT. Complete variable domain (other parts from reference TRBV28 and TRBJ1-4): DVKVTQSSRYLVKRTGEKVFLECVQDMDHENMFWYRQDPGLGLRLIYFSYDVKMKEKGDIPEGYSVSREKKERFSLILESASTNQTSMYLCASTIGGKGEKLFFGSGTQLSVL.

V is TRBV5-1 and J is TRBJ1-4, with 8 bases identical to TRBD1. Germline CDR1 is SGHRS and CDR2 is YFSETQ. J gave up 2 bases and V 4 bases, and 7 bases lay outside the gene matches. The CDR3 sequence is 16 residues long. CDR3 coding DNA: TGCGCCAGCAGCCGGGACAGGCCCGATACTAATGAAAAACTGTTTTTT. The encoded protein is CASSRDRPDTNEKLFF. The variable domain in full, completed from reference TRBV5-1 and TRBJ1-4, reads KAGVTQTPRYLIKTRGQQVTLSCSPISGHRSVSWYQQTPGQGLQFLFEYFSETQRNKGNFPGRFSGRQFSNSRSEMNVSTLELGDSALYLCASSRDRPDTNEKLFFGSGTQLSVL.

This chain links TRBV6-1 with TRBJ2-7; D unresolved. The germline gives CDR1 MNHNS, CDR2 SASEGT. V lost 4 bases, J lost 5 bases, and 12 bases lay in between. The CDR3 loop spans 13 amino acids. This CDR3 is CASSVVNNHEQYF. In DNA, the CDR3 is TGTGCCAGCAGTGTTGTAAACAACCACGAGCAGTACTTC.

The rearrangement joins TRBV6-5 to TRBJ2-7; 7 bases align to TRBD2. CDR1 MNHEY and CDR2 SVGAGI come from the germline V gene. J gave up 0 bases and V 6 bases, and 5 bases lay outside the gene matches. This CDR3 is 14 amino acids long. CDR3 amino acids: CASRKKRGSYEQYF. CDR3 DNA: TGTGCCAGCAGAAAAAAGCGGGGCTCCTACGAGCAGTACTTC.

With respect to this clone: Other DNA sequences in this specimen translate into the identical CDR3. The genes are TRBV11-2 and TRBJ2-7; D is possibly TRBD2 (5 bases). Looked up from germline, CDR1 is SGHAT and CDR2 is FQNNGV. CDR3 length: 12 amino acids. V lost 5 bases and J lost 3, with 8 bases in between. CDR3 nucleotide sequence: TGTGCCAGCAGCCCCGGACTCTACGAGCAGTACTTC. Protein product: CASSPGLYEQYF.

V usage is TRBV2 and J usage is TRBJ1-6; TRBD1 matches at 7 bases. There are 13 residues in the CDR3. V lost 6 bases to trimming and J lost 7 bases; unmatched junction nucleotides: 3. The germline gives CDR1 SNHLY, CDR2 FYNNEI. CDR3 amino acids: CASRSDRNSPLHF. The CDR3 bases are TGTGCCAGCAGATCGGACAGGAATTCACCCCTCCACTTT.

The chain couples TRBV7-2 to TRBJ2-5; 9 bases align to TRBD1. The CDR3 contains 16 residues. CDR1 is SGHTA, CDR2 FQGNSA, per germline. V trimming: 3 bases; J trimming: 3 bases; junction bases outside the gene matches: 8. In DNA form, the CDR3 reads TGTGCCAGCAGCTTGACACCGGGACAGGGAAAAGAGACCCAGTACTTC. This codes for CASSLTPGQGKETQYF.

The chain joins TRBV9 to TRBJ2-2, with TRBD2 matching 13 bases. The germline gives CDR1 SGDLS, CDR2 YYNGEE. The J segment lost 6 bases and the V segment lost 3 bases, leaving 2 bases of the junction unmatched. The CDR3 extends over 15 amino acids. This CDR3 reads CASSGGLAGAGELFF. Written as DNA, the CDR3 is TGTGCCAGCAGCGGTGGACTAGCGGGAGCCGGGGAGCTGTTTTTT. The whole variable domain, remainder taken from reference TRBV9 and TRBJ2-2, is DSGVTQTPKHLITATGQRVTLRCSPRSGDLSVYWYQQSLDQGLQFLIQYYNGEERAKGNILERFSAQQFPDLHSELNLSSLELGDSALYFCASSGGLAGAGELFFGEGSRLTVL.

The chain links TRBV30 to TRBJ2-3, with a possible D match to TRBD1 (6 bases). Trimming removed 4 bases from V and 6 bases from J, with 17 bases in between. The CDR3 contains 14 residues. In germline, CDR1 is GTSNPN, CDR2 SVGIG (reference sequence). CDR3 residues: CAWTWGRGLDTQYF. CDR3 bases: TGTGCCTGGACGTGGGGGCGAGGGTTGGATACGCAGTATTTT.

This sequence joins TRBV25-1 and TRBJ2-2; 7 bases line up with TRBD1. CDR3 length: 15 amino acids. Germline values: CDR1 MGHDK, CDR2 SYGVNS. V gave up 6 bases and J gave up 1 base; unmatched junction bases: 5. The CDR3 DNA reads TGTGCCAGCAGGGGGACAGCGATGAACACCGGGGAGCTGTTTTTT. It codes for CASRGTAMNTGELFF.

The J gene is TRBJ2-3, the V gene TRBV7-2, with 8 bases matching TRBD2. The CDR3 contains 15 residues. V shed 3 bases, J shed 5 bases, and the junction held 7 bases outside the gene matches. Germline lookup yields CDR1 SGHTA and CDR2 FQGNSA. CDR3 protein: CASSFAGRDLDTQYF. Written as DNA, the CDR3 is TGTGCCAGCAGCTTCGCCGGGAGGGATCTAGATACGCAGTATTTT.

The sample holds one count of this clone. The rearrangement joins TRBV5-6 to TRBJ2-5; 10 bases map to TRBD2. V lost 0 bases and J lost 3; bases outside the gene matches: 5. The CDR3 totals 16 residues. Germline V gene sequence: CDR1 SGHDT, CDR2 YYEEEE. The CDR3 spells CASSLAGLAGEETQYF. CDR3 in DNA: TGTGCCAGCAGCTTGGCCGGGCTAGCGGGAGAAGAGACCCAGTACTTC.

The chain uses TRBV18 and TRBJ2-7; 8 bases agree with TRBD2. This CDR3 region has 18 residues. Germline V gene sequence: CDR1 KGHSH, CDR2 LQKENI. With V trimmed by 3 bases and J by 0 bases, 13 bases remained unmatched. Here the CDR3 reads CASSPSGSGGFFSYEQYF. The CDR3 coding sequence is TGTGCCAGCTCACCTTCGGGCAGCGGGGGTTTCTTCTCCTACGAGCAGTACTTC.

V is TRBV7-2 and J is TRBJ2-1; D is ambiguous. V shed 1 base and J shed 12 bases, with 16 bases lying between them. The length of the CDR3 is 14 residues. Per the germline V gene, CDR1 is SGHTA and CDR2 is FQGNSA. The CDR3 loop reads CASSLGRPRERQFF. The CDR3 bases are TGTGCCAGCAGCTTAGGGCGCCCTCGAGAGAGGCAGTTCTTC.

The chain combines TRBV2 with TRBJ2-7, with a weak D call TRBD1 (5 bases). Trimming pared 4 bases from V and 6 bases from J, leaving 7 bases between. Germline lookup yields CDR1 SNHLY and CDR2 FYNNEI. This CDR3 has 11 residues. CDR3 region: CASSVGLEQYF. In DNA form, the CDR3 reads TGTGCCAGCAGTGTGGGGCTCGAGCAGTACTTC. The variable domain in full, with the rest retrieved from reference TRBV2 and TRBJ2-7, is EPEVTQTPSHQVTQMGQEVILRCVPISNHLYFYWYRQILGQKVEFLVSFYNNEISEKSEIFDDQFSVERPDGSNFTLKIRSTKLEDSAMYFCASSVGLEQYFGPGTRLTVT.

This clone was counted a few times. The V gene is TRBV7-2, the J gene TRBJ2-7; 11 positions match TRBD2. This CDR3 contains 20 residues. Trimming at V came to 0 bases and at J to 0 bases, leaving 13 bases not matched to a gene. The germline V gene has CDR1 SGHTA and CDR2 FQGNSA. In DNA, the CDR3 is TGTGCCAGCAGCTTAGCACCCGTGGGACTAGCGGCACGAAGCTCCTACGAGCAGTACTTC. It encodes CASSLAPVGLAARSSYEQYF.

The V gene is TRBV5-1, the J gene TRBJ2-5; D is uncertain. V was trimmed by 0 bases and J by 1 base, leaving 7 bases between them. CDR3 length: 14 residues. CDR1 and CDR2 from the germline V gene are SGHRS and YFSETQ. CDR3 in DNA: TGCGCCAGCAGCTTGGGGCGGCTCCAAGAGACCCAGTACTTC. It codes for CASSLGRLQETQYF.

The V gene is TRBV4-3, the J gene TRBJ2-5; D unclear. The CDR3 is 15 amino acids. Germline lookup yields CDR1 LGHNA and CDR2 YSLEER. V shed 0 bases and J shed 3 bases, with 11 bases lying between them. CDR3: CASSQDLAAEETQYF. Here the CDR3 DNA reads TGCGCCAGCAGCCAAGATTTGGCAGCCGAAGAGACCCAGTACTTC.

This clone was found once. This chain links TRBV5-6 with TRBJ1-2; D is perhaps TRBD1 (5 bases). The V end lost 3 bases, the J end lost 3 bases, and 12 bases lay between the germline ends. CDR3 length equals 14 residues. Per germline, CDR1 SGHDT and CDR2 YYEEEE. Here the CDR3 DNA reads TGTGCCAGCAGCTCGGGACGGGCCCACTATGGCTACACCTTC. Translating it yields CASSSGRAHYGYTF.

This chain joins TRBV6-5 and TRBJ2-7; D ambiguous. The CDR3 sequence is 13 residues long. The germline V and J ends were trimmed by 4 bases and 3 bases, with 10 bases remaining between them. Germline-derived CDR1 and CDR2 are MNHEY and SVGAGI. The CDR3 bases are TGTGCCAGCAGTTTAGGGCATAGCTACGAGCAGTACTTC. Residues: CASSLGHSYEQYF.

The CDR3, as DNA: TGTGCCAGCAGTTTCTGGACAGACACCGGGGAGCTGTTTTTT. Its translation: CASSFWTDTGELFF. This chain uses TRBV28 with TRBJ2-2; tentative D call: TRBD1 (6 bases). Looked up from germline, CDR1 is MDHEN and CDR2 is SYDVKM. V shed 3 bases and J shed 3 bases, with 8 bases lying between them. The CDR3 length is 14 residues. The full variable domain, rest sourced from reference TRBV28 and TRBJ2-2, is DVKVTQSSRYLVKRTGEKVFLECVQDMDHENMFWYRQDPGLGLRLIYFSYDVKMKEKGDIPEGYSVSREKKERFSLILESASTNQTSMYLCASSFWTDTGELFFGEGSRLTVL.

The V call is TRBV9, the J call TRBJ1-4; 8 nucleotides match TRBD1. J was trimmed by 3 bases and V by 4 bases; bases with no gene match: 5. The CDR3 extends over 15 amino acids. Germline-derived CDR1 and CDR2 are SGDLS and YYNGEE. Written as DNA, the CDR3 is TGTGCCAGCAGCCCCGTGGACAGGGCTAATGAAAAACTGTTTTTT. Translating gives CASSPVDRANEKLFF.

V usage is TRBV6-1 and J usage is TRBJ2-1; 8 bases align to TRBD2. V shed 10 bases, J shed 10 bases, and the junction held 18 bases outside the gene matches. Germline CDR1 and CDR2: MNHNS and SASEGT. This CDR3 region has 15 residues. The CDR3: CATGSSGLDKGEQFF. CDR3 DNA sequence: TGTGCCACCGGATCTTCGGGACTAGACAAGGGCGAGCAGTTCTTC.

The chain carries TRBV7-2 and TRBJ2-7, with 15 bases aligning to TRBD2. Germline lookup yields CDR1 SGHTA and CDR2 FQGNSA. The junction had 10 bases not matched to a gene; V was cut back by 4 bases and J by 6 bases. This CDR3 contains 17 residues. CDR3 protein: CASSSTRTSGRGSEQYF. The CDR3 DNA follows: TGTGCCAGCAGCTCCACCAGGACTAGCGGGAGGGGGAGCGAGCAGTACTTC.

The chain carries TRBV30 and TRBJ1-6; no clear D gene. Germline CDR1 is GTSNPN and CDR2 is SVGIG (reference sequence). V shed 2 bases and J shed 12 bases, with 32 bases lying between them. CDR3 length: 19 residues. CDR3 amino acids: CAWSPRGTRLSTTSRPLHF. The CDR3 coding sequence is TGTGCCTGGAGTCCCCGGGGAACCAGACTCTCGACGACTTCTCGACCCCTCCACTTT.